This T cell receptor (beta chain) was captured by sequencing in a study of somatic mutations in cytotoxic T cells in rheumatoid arthritis (dated 2017 in TCRdb). Regarding the research as a whole: A FACSAria II or Sony SH800 was used to flow-sort some V beta antibody-stained T-cell populations at nearly 100% purity, and TCRB sequencing was also done on sorted V beta1+ cells. In newly diagnosed rheumatoid arthritis without treatment, the study examined if expanded CD8+ T-cell clones harbor somatic mutations, relying on TCRB deep sequencing to characterize clonality. For 65 rheumatoid arthritis patients and some 21 healthy controls, TCRB deep sequencing was carried out. Patient and control groups had essentially identical median ages.

The immunoSEQ assay was applied to genomic DNA for TCRB CDR3 sequencing. In the paper's pipeline: Nothing other than productive TCRB rearrangements was included in the analyses. Clonality was expressed as a Shannon entropy-based productive clonality index, with each clone defined by a unique TCRB CDR3 sequence. The template counts of each clone relative to the total templates per sample were used to calculate repertoire overlap between two samples. V-gene usage measured by flow cytometry correlated with TCRB sequencing V-gene usage, with a Spearman r of roughly 0.67. TCRdb stores this immuneACCESS table with in-frame sequences only. Part of the clones is absent; in the studies checked, under half of the shortfall reflects unresolved V genes, and no reason is known for the rest. The V and J calls and clone size were taken over from that table, and D and trimming were inferred from the DNA. Across this sample there are 6,000 to 7,000 clones, with around 75% seen only once. The leading ten clones occupy 37% of the sample.

Overall results and qualifications from the work: The finding that TRBV07 was slightly underrepresented in patients was left unadjusted for multiple comparisons. In patients, CD8+ clonality rose with age (Spearman r ≈ 0.49), which was not the case in healthy controls. CD8+ T-cell clonality did not differ significantly between rheumatoid arthritis patients and age-matched healthy controls. In about an eighth of the roughly 65 patients the largest CD8+ clone exceeded 20% of CD8+ cells, and several identical CD8+ TCRB sequences were shared between blood and synovial fluid. It was unknown which antigens the expanded CD8+ clones targeted, and their absence from virus-specific databases did not exclude viral specificity.

With a median age of 56 years (range roughly 20-80) and 55% female, the healthy controls consisted of 20 blood donors whose buffy coats were used. Flow cytometry confirmed the purity of CD4+ and CD8+ cells that had been isolated by positive magnetic bead selection on an AutoMACS. Peripheral blood mononuclear cells were isolated by Ficoll-Paque PLUS density gradient separation. DNA was extracted from CD4-enriched, CD8-enriched or PBMC samples with Nucleospin Tissue or Tissue XS kits and quantified with a Qubit 2.0 fluorometer. According to the germline V gene, CDR1 reads SGDLS and CDR2 reads YYNGEE. From the cysteine through the phenylalanine, the CDR3 covers 16 amino acids. Only the CDR3 DNA stays, 48 bases, in frame from base 1. At the junction V is shortened by 4 bases and J by 3 bases; bases outside the gene matches: 11. This clone appeared once. This receptor's antigen is unknown. No much larger clonotype is one base removed from it; base qualities were not supplied.

The sequence came from a woman aged 55-70 years in good health. The chain links TRBV9 with TRBJ2-7; 9 of the junction bases match TRBD2. The sequenced sample consisted of CD8+ T cells sorted from blood. The DNA sequence is given as TGTGCCAGCAGCCCGAGGCAAACTAGCGGGCACTACGAGCAGTACTTC. It specifies CASSPRQTSGHYEQYF.